The entry that follows covers one T cell receptor (beta chain) sequence. Germline loops: CDR1 LGHDT, CDR2 YNNKEL (reference sequence). Trimming removed 2 bases at V and 8 bases at J, with 15 bases between. This CDR3 has 14 amino acids. The data derive from a study of blood T cell repertoires in COVID-19. The overall study: The analysed material was cDNA or gDNA that came from T cells, B-cell-depleted T cells, or PBMCs.

Some clones are missing from TCRdb's copy, which holds only in-frame ones; the method was immunoSEQ multiplex PCR. The sample carries around 140,000 clones, over 80% recorded once. What was sequenced was peripheral blood. The chain couples TRBV3-1 (or the pseudogene TRBV3-2) to TRBJ1-1, with no clear D. This TCR derives from a woman aged 45-59 years with acute or convalescent COVID-19. The CDR3 sequence: CASSQPGLYMEAFF. The CDR3 DNA sequence: TGTGCCAGCAGCCAACCAGGATTGTACATGGAAGCTTTCTTT.